The text below deals with one TCR beta chain. No antigen is known for it. Clones were read by immunoSEQ multiplex PCR, and TCRdb kept only the in-frame ones, dropping some. The profile shows about 2 million clones, 85% to 95% of them singletons. This sample stems from a study of shared clonotypes between healthy human individuals. Study-level results: Sampling was confined to blood; repertoires within tissues likely differ. Clonotypes not shared had lower generation probabilities than those common to all four donors.

Naive CD8 cells, CD45RO-negative and positively selected for CCR7, excluded terminally differentiated effector memory CD45RA+ cells. CDR3 length: 17 residues. Germline-derived CDR1 and CDR2 are SNHLY and FYNNEI. The V and J ends lost 6 bases and 1 base respectively, with 19 bases between them. The clonotype was recovered from a man between 18 and 35 years old in good health. The chain uses TRBV2 and TRBJ2-1, with D perhaps TRBD1 or TRBD2 (5 bases each). Sequenced: naive CD8+ T cells sorted from blood. The CDR3 coding sequence is TGTGCCAGCAGACCCCATATAGAGGGGCCTTCCTACAATGAGCAGTTCTTC. It translates to CASRPHIEGPSYNEQFF.